Listed here is a single T cell receptor beta chain. This clone was found a few times. Its antigen has not been determined. Nothing much larger sits one base from this clone, and base qualities are not available. This entry comes from a study of cytomegalovirus exposure and HLA in healthy donors (dated 2017 in TCRdb). Concerning the study at large: An earlier analysis of 587 of the donors reported approximately 260 Gb of sequence data and 95 million to 130 million unique TCR beta sequences obtained from about 179 million T cells. An early release that covered about 600 HLA-typed donors contained about 300 gigabases of sequencing data and tens of millions of unique TCR sequences. The genetic ancestry cluster associated with self-reported Caucasian donors included about four fifths of the 350 to 500 genotyped donors. The study was designed to test whether signatures of past pathogen exposure could be identified by cataloging public T cell receptors. The T cell repertoires of 666 subjects were profiled by immunosequencing and related to cytomegalovirus serostatus. A separate validation cohort of roughly 120 different subjects was used in addition to the roughly 700-subject first cohort. To predict cytomegalovirus infection status, the study combined high-throughput TCR immunosequencing, statistical association of individual TCRs with disease status, and machine learning. In a later analysis, previously published TCR beta repertoires from several hundred donors were re-analyzed and high-resolution HLA genotyping was added so that TCR occurrence patterns could be studied. In the later analysis, no new phenotypic data were used to find candidate immune exposures; instead, reliance was placed on TCR beta sequences and their occurrence across donors. In an earlier analysis of about 590 of the donors, high-throughput TCR beta sequencing was used to judge whether each TCR beta V gene segment behaved as functional or pseudogenic. Donor age, sex, ethnicity and CMV serostatus were compiled together with the repertoire data. In a later genetic analysis, genome-wide SNP genotypes for 398 of the 666 donors were used, and that subset was treated as a discovery cohort. Every discovery cohort repertoire had been produced on one sequencing platform. Class I and class II HLA loci were covered by the typing at four-digit resolution. Typing coverage differed by locus: A, B, C, DRB1 and DQB1 were typed in about 629-640 donors, DQA1 in 522, DPA1 in around 580, and DPB1 in just under 490. Because of strong linkage in the cohort, five DR-DQ haplotypes were treated as single units for association and clustering. Among several hundred genotyped donors of the cohort, an average of approximately 220,000 unique TCR beta nucleotide sequences was sequenced per donor, of which about 20% were non-productive. Results and caveats for the whole study, not just this receptor: A further reported finding was that TCR beta sequences accurately predicted the HLA-A and HLA-B alleles for most subjects in the first cohort. Across donors, most TCR sequences were observed very rarely, whereas some public TCRs were present in many individuals. A later genetic analysis associated a missense DCLRE1C variant with V-gene and J-gene trimming of TCR beta chains, and an independent cohort replicated the association. According to the authors, the approach could potentially be generalized to other disease states and immunological phenotypes. In a later analysis, several top co-occurrence clusters were reported to appear linked to parvovirus B19, influenza, CMV and Epstein-Barr virus. When HLA alleles, especially DR and DQ, strongly co-occurred, attributing TCR associations to individual alleles was difficult. Linkage disequilibrium might explain the correlated functional status among segregating V segments, but an unknown experimental factor could not be ruled out. A later analysis found that HLA-associated TCR beta chains were more clonally expanded and had lower generation probabilities than equally common non-associated chains. A group of highly shared sequence variants was considered likely to be a technical artifact of the sequencing pipeline. A later genetic analysis reported fewer N-insertions in productive TCRs among donors in an Asian-associated ancestry cluster than the roughly 690-donor mean. This cohort had only TCR beta chains sequenced, and the lack of alpha or paired-chain data limited which features could be detected. An earlier analysis of approximately 500 of the donors showed that most TCR beta V segments appeared in productive rearrangements either about 87% or about 30% of the time, which broadly matched IMGT annotations. In a later analysis, around 17,000 TCR beta sequences were associated with specific HLA alleles at a false discovery rate of 0.05. HLA typing was unavailable for some donors at each locus, so association tests used only the typed subset. Most CMV-associated TCR beta chains appeared to be HLA-restricted in a later analysis, and the HLA associations seemed to be driven largely by CMV exposure. Roughly uniform sequencing depth across donors was assumed in presence/absence analyses, although this assumption may not hold. Three of the identified cytomegalovirus-associated TCR beta chains were confirmed in vitro to be specific for cytomegalovirus antigens. The classifier was reported to diagnose cytomegalovirus status with high specificity and sensitivity in both the original cohort and the validation cohort. The study gave a list of 150 to 200 TCR beta chains associated with cytomegalovirus. About 17 rarely observed V segments, including chromosome 9 orphons, were excluded from the earlier analysis of several hundred of the donors because counts were too low. In a later analysis, the rate of TCR association differed among HLA loci, with DRB1 alleles having the most associated TCRs and HLA-C alleles having the fewest. The only immune exposure information available for the cohort was CMV serostatus.

The library was built by means of the immunoSEQ multiplex PCR assay. The multiplex PCR relied on a mix of 60 forward primers for TCR Vbeta segments and 13 reverse primers for TCR Jbeta segments. A multiplex PCR assay on genomic DNA amplified the CDR3 region of rearranged TCR beta genes. The amplified TCR beta libraries were sequenced on the Illumina HiSeq System as 87-base-pair reads. The study's own analysis went as follows. A later analysis tallied roughly 76 million unique TCR beta chains across the 666 repertoires, and roughly 11 million of those chains were shared by two or more donors. Raw reads were error-corrected and collapsed into unique sequences with a nearest-neighbor algorithm that merged closely related sequences to remove PCR and sequencing errors. CDR3 sequences were aligned to IMGT reference sequences to assign V, D and J gene segments. For a sequence to be retained, a match of at least six nucleotides to both a V gene segment and a J gene segment was required. A rearrangement was called productive if the CDR3 had no stop codons and remained in frame with V and J, and every other rearrangement was called non-productive. CDR3 was defined by IMGT convention, running from the second conserved V-encoded cysteine to the conserved J-encoded phenylalanine. Sequences without an unambiguous match to a single V gene segment were excluded from the earlier analysis of a few hundred of the donors. An earlier analysis of over 450 of the donors classified V segments as functional when productive rearrangements were above 56.7% and as segregating when the standard deviation between donors was above 5%. A statistical classification framework was built to diagnose cytomegalovirus status from the catalog of TCR beta chain sequences. V and J gene assignment, in a later analysis, came from comparing TCR nucleotide sequences with IMGT/GENE-DB human TR gene sequences. In a later analysis, CDR3 sequences and most-parsimonious VDJ recombination scenarios were assigned using the TCRdist pipeline. In a later analysis, each TCR beta chain was defined by its CDR3 amino acid sequence together with its V-gene family, and reads without a unique V-gene family were excluded. As a way to deal with suspected cross-contamination and a sequencing artifact, a later analysis dropped approximately 590 nucleotide sequences that were highly shared and had low generation probability. For each public chain, a later analysis derived a clonal expansion index from normalized ranks of inferred template counts within each repertoire. Generation probabilities in a later analysis came from a VDJ recombination model fitted to out-of-frame rearrangements, and those results were checked against IGoR. Hypergeometric tests were used in a later analysis to score TCR-TCR, TCR-HLA and TCR-CMV co-occurrence, with a repertoire-size bias correction applied to the TCR pairs. A later analysis estimated false discovery rates by permuting HLA or CMV assignments 20 times. A later analysis grouped co-occurring TCRs with DBSCAN, adding TCRdist sequence similarity when clustering within HLA-allele-positive subsets. For co-occurrence clustering, repertoires with fewer than 30,000 or more than 120,000 public chains were excluded, along with roughly 5 repertoires with anomalous nucleotide sharing. The clones in this table, taken by TCRdb from immuneACCESS, are in-frame only. Not every clone is retained; where verified, under half of the shortfall comes from an unresolved V gene, and the cause of the rest is unknown. V and J calls and clone size are given by that table; D and trimming were obtained from the DNA. This sample comprises 100,000 or so clones, about four fifths of them detected only once. The ten biggest clones cover roughly 1.2% of the sample.

The cohort was made up of roughly 670 healthy bone marrow donors. All cohort members were sampled while nominally healthy, although unrecorded immune exposures were likely present. The donor was CMV seronegative and belonged to the group of around 400 seronegative cohort members. Every donor gave a peripheral blood sample, and the peripheral blood mononuclear cells from that sample were used for TCR beta sequencing. Genomic DNA was extracted from the blood cell samples with the Qiagen DNeasy Blood Extraction Kit. The TCR was taken from a man in his thirties or forties in good health and CMV-seronegative. Sequenced: PBMCs.

The CDR3 here reads CASSSTGGYNEQFF. The nucleotide sequence is TGTGCCAGCAGTTCCACAGGGGGCTACAATGAGCAGTTCTTC. Recombination joined TRBV28 with TRBJ2-1, and 8 junction bases match TRBD1. Its CDR3 holds 14 amino acids, cysteine through phenylalanine. The retained sequence is limited to the CDR3, 42 bases, with the frame set at the first base. Here V drops 4 bases and J drops 3 bases, and the junction holds 2 bases not matched to any gene. Taken from the germline V gene, the CDR1 and CDR2 loops are MDHEN and SYDVKM.